What follows describes a single T cell receptor beta chain. The sample belongs to a study of blood T cell repertoires in COVID-19. Germline V lookup: CDR1 SGHKS, CDR2 YYEKEE (reference sequence). V lost 5 bases and J 4 bases, leaving 9 bases between the germline ends. The CDR3 contains 13 residues. Using immunoSEQ multiplex PCR, the repertoire was profiled, and TCRdb retains in-frame clones only, with some absent. The data show a few hundred thousand clones, 80% to 90% seen once. The sequence derives from a woman between 18 and 30 years old who had recovered from COVID-19. Source material: PBMCs or T cells enriched from blood (not recorded which). The chain is built from TRBV5-5 and TRBJ1-4; D uncertain. The CDR3 is CASRFTVNEKLFF. The CDR3 DNA follows: TGTGCCAGCAGGTTCACGGTTAATGAAAAACTGTTTTTT.